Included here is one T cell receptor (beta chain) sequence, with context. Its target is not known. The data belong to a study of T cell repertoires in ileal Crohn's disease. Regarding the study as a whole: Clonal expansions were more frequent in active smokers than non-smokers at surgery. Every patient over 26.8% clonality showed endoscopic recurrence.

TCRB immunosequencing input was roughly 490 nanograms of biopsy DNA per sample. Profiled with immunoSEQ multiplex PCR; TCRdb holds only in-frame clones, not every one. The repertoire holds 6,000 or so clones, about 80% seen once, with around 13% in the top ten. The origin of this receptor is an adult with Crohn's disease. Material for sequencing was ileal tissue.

The DNA for the CDR3 is TGCGCCAGCAGCTTGGCCAGAAGTACAGATACGCAGTATTTT. It encodes CASSLARSTDTQYF. The chain employs TRBV5-1 and TRBJ2-3; D gene uncertain. V was shortened by 0 bases and J by 3 bases, with 8 bases between the two germline ends. The CDR3 covers 14 residues. Germline V gives CDR1 SGHRS, CDR2 YFSETQ.